This passage covers 25 T cell receptor beta chains from one sample sequenced in a study of blood T cell repertoires in COVID-19. Profiling relied on immunoSEQ multiplex PCR, and the TCRdb table lists in-frame clones only, not all of them. This repertoire shows 300,000 to 400,000 clones, around nine tenths found once; its top ten account for 6% to 8.5%. Sequencing was done on a sample of peripheral blood. These receptors were collected from a woman in her 70s with COVID-19, enrolled during active disease.

V is TRBV19 and J is TRBJ2-2; possible D gene TRBD1, 6 bases. There are 14 residues in the CDR3. V shed 5 bases and J shed 3 bases, with 10 bases lying between them. From germline, CDR1 is LNHDA and CDR2 SQIVND (reference sequence). This CDR3 is CASSRQVHTGELFF. CDR3 nucleotides: TGTGCCAGTAGTCGACAGGTCCACACCGGGGAGCTGTTTTTT.

The CDR3 DNA reads as TGTGCCAGCAGCTGGGTCGGGACAGTGAACACTGAAGCTTTCTTT. This gives the protein CASSWVGTVNTEAFF. The rearrangement joins TRBV11-2 to TRBJ1-1; 7 bases agree with TRBD1. The J segment lost 0 bases and the V segment lost 4 bases, leaving 5 bases of the junction unmatched. Per germline, CDR1 SGHAT and CDR2 FQNNGV. The CDR3 runs to 15 residues.

The chain recombines TRBV18 with TRBJ1-2, with 9 bases that match TRBD1. V shed 3 bases and J 5 bases; nucleotides not matched to a gene: 7. The CDR3 runs to 15 residues. Germline CDR1 KGHSH, CDR2 LQKENI. CDR3 amino acids: CASSPGQGVIYGYTF. The CDR3 region has the DNA TGTGCCAGCTCACCGGGACAGGGTGTGATATATGGCTACACCTTC.

V and J are TRBV27 and TRBJ2-5, with 9 bases fitting TRBD2. Germline trimming cut 7 bases from V and 5 bases from J; bases unmatched to any gene: 5. CDR1 and CDR2 (germline): MNHEY, SMNVEV (reference sequence). CDR3 size: 13 residues. The CDR3: CASTGGGAETQYF. For the CDR3, the DNA is TGTGCCAGCACCGGCGGGGGGGCTGAGACCCAGTACTTC.

This chain connects TRBV6-5 to TRBJ2-2, with 9 bases lining up with TRBD1. CDR1 is MNHEY and CDR2 is SVGAGI in the germline V gene. The J segment lost 3 bases and the V segment lost 4 bases, leaving 3 bases of the junction unmatched. The CDR3 spans 15 residues. CDR3 sequence: CASSFDRGDTGELFF. In nucleotides, the CDR3 is TGTGCCAGCAGTTTCGACAGGGGGGACACCGGGGAGCTGTTTTTT.

V and J are TRBV5-1 and TRBJ1-1, with D possibly being TRBD1 (6 bases). The germline V gene has CDR1 SGHRS and CDR2 YFSETQ. The CDR3 totals 18 residues. Trimming removed 0 bases at V and 7 bases at J, with 25 bases between. The CDR3 DNA is TGCGCCAGCAGCTTGGTAGTGGCAGGGGCATCCAAAGGAGTTGAAGCTTTCTTT. Translated, it gives CASSLVVAGASKGVEAFF.

The chain is built from TRBV7-2 and TRBJ2-1; tentatively, D is TRBD2 (5 bases). With 1 base removed from V and 8 bases from J, the gap between germline ends came to 12 bases. In germline, CDR1 is SGHTA, CDR2 FQGNSA. There are 14 residues in the CDR3. This chain's CDR3 is CASSLVAGRDEQFF. In DNA, the CDR3 is TGTGCCAGCAGCTTAGTTGCGGGCCGCGATGAGCAGTTCTTC.

The V call is TRBV6-4, the J call TRBJ2-3; perhaps TRBD2 as D (7 bases). In germline, CDR1 is MRHNA, CDR2 SNTAGT. V was trimmed by 3 bases and J by 4 bases, leaving 14 bases between them. CDR3 length: 15 residues. The CDR3 nucleotides read TGTGCCAGCAGTGAAGGGCGGGGGCCCTCAGATACGCAGTATTTT. Translated: CASSEGRGPSDTQYF.

J is TRBJ2-1 and V is TRBV5-1, with D possibly being TRBD1 (5 bases). Trimming pared 3 bases from V and 8 bases from J, leaving 15 bases between. Germline-derived CDR1 and CDR2 are SGHRS and YFSETQ. CDR3 size: 14 residues. The CDR3 protein is CASSSPGALHEQFF. DNA of the CDR3: TGCGCCAGCAGCTCCCCTGGGGCGCTGCATGAGCAGTTCTTC.

V usage is TRBV29-1 and J usage is TRBJ1-2; D is ambiguous. V lost 0 bases and J lost 2, with 10 bases in between. Germline loops: CDR1 SQVTM, CDR2 ANQGSEA. This CDR3 comprises 14 residues. The CDR3 loop is CSVEERKVNYGYTF. The CDR3 nucleotides are TGCAGCGTTGAAGAGAGGAAGGTAAACTATGGCTACACCTTC. Filled out from reference TRBV29-1 and TRBJ1-2, the complete variable domain reads SAVISQKPSRDICQRGTSLTIQCQVDSQVTMMFWYRQQPGQSLTLIATANQGSEATYESGFVIDKFPISRPNLTFSTLTVSNMSPEDSSIYLCSVEERKVNYGYTFGSGTRLTVV.

The V call is TRBV6-6, the J call TRBJ1-1; D possibly corresponds to TRBD1 (5 bases). Germline lookup yields CDR1 MNHNY and CDR2 SVGAGI (reference sequence). Trimming left V 7 bases short and J 1 base short, with 13 bases between. This CDR3 comprises 14 residues. The CDR3 here is CASKAGWGNTEAFF. The CDR3 bases are TGTGCCAGCAAGGCAGGGTGGGGGAACACTGAAGCTTTCTTT.

This clone was seen only once. The gene calls are TRBV7-9 and TRBJ1-3, with D perhaps TRBD1 (5 bases). This CDR3 contains 14 residues. Germline CDR1 SEHNR, CDR2 FQNEAQ (reference sequence). The V end lost 3 bases, the J end lost 0 bases, and 6 bases lay between the germline ends. This chain's CDR3 is CASSLTDSGNTIYF. CDR3 sequence (DNA): TGTGCCAGCAGCTTGACAGACTCTGGAAACACCATATATTTT.

The CDR3, as DNA: TGCGCCAGCAGCCTCGGACAGACAAATTCACCCCTCCACTTT. Translating it yields CASSLGQTNSPLHF. This chain links TRBV4-3 with TRBJ1-6, with a tentative D call TRBD1 (6 bases). This CDR3 spans 14 amino acids. CDR1 and CDR2 from the germline V gene are LGHNA and YSLEER. V was trimmed by 4 bases and J by 7 bases, leaving 11 bases between them.

The chain is built from TRBV11-2 and TRBJ2-1; 9 bases match TRBD2. This CDR3 has 20 amino acids. Germline CDR1 reads SGHAT; CDR2 reads FQNNGV. Trimming cost V 0 bases and J 0 bases; bases outside gene matches: 12. CDR3 loop: CASSLESLIAGVSSYNEQFF. The CDR3, as DNA: TGTGCCAGCAGCTTAGAGTCATTGATAGCGGGGGTGAGCTCCTACAATGAGCAGTTCTTC.

This sequence joins TRBV20-1 and TRBJ2-5, with no clear D. Germline V gene sequence: CDR1 DFQATT, CDR2 SNEGSKA (reference sequence). This CDR3 is built from 9 residues. Trimming removed 6 bases at V and 5 bases at J, with 4 bases between. The CDR3: CSAPETQYF. The CDR3 bases are TGCAGTGCCCCGGAGACCCAGTACTTC.

The chain carries TRBV4-1 and TRBJ1-5; D ambiguous. This CDR3 spans 14 amino acids. From germline, CDR1 is MGHRA and CDR2 YSYEKL. The V and J ends lost 0 bases and 3 bases respectively, with 6 bases between them. The DNA of the CDR3 is TGCGCCAGCAGCCAAGATCCCCACAATCAGCCCCAGCATTTT. Amino acids: CASSQDPHNQPQHF.

The rearrangement links TRBV27 to TRBJ2-5; possible D gene TRBD2, 7 bases. Germline values: CDR1 MNHEY, CDR2 SMNVEV (reference sequence). This CDR3 region has 12 residues. Trimming took off 8 bases at V and 5 bases at J, with 12 bases between the two ends. The CDR3 nucleotides read TGTGCCAGCTCCAGGGGAGGGGAGACCCAGTACTTC. Its translation: CASSRGGETQYF.

This sequence joins TRBV19 and TRBJ2-3; D not certain. V was trimmed by 5 bases and J by 0 bases, leaving 12 bases between them. Germline loops: CDR1 LNHDA, CDR2 SQIVND (reference sequence). The CDR3 is 15 residues long. The CDR3 sequence is CASSENRYSTDTQYF. CDR3 coding DNA: TGTGCCAGTAGTGAAAACCGGTATAGCACAGATACGCAGTATTTT. The full variable domain, rest sourced from reference TRBV19 and TRBJ2-3, is DGGITQSPKYLFRKEGQNVTLSCEQNLNHDAMYWYRQDPGQGLRLIYYSQIVNDFQKGDIAEGYSVSREKKESFPLTVTSAQKNPTAFYLCASSENRYSTDTQYFGPGTRLTVL.

The chain is built from TRBV7-9 and TRBJ1-2; D unclear. The germline V and J ends were trimmed by 2 bases and 1 base, with 11 bases remaining between them. Per the germline V gene, CDR1 is SEHNR and CDR2 is FQNEAQ (reference sequence). This CDR3 spans 15 amino acids. This chain's CDR3 is CASSLRAALNYGYTF. DNA for the CDR3: TGTGCCAGCAGCTTAAGAGCTGCCCTTAACTATGGCTACACCTTC.

The rearrangement uses TRBV5-1 and TRBJ2-1; D gene ambiguous. The germline V gene encodes CDR1 SGHRS and CDR2 YFSETQ. Trimming stripped 0 bases from V and 10 bases from J, with 5 bases between. The CDR3 is made up of 11 amino acids. The CDR3 spells CASSLVREQFF. The CDR3 DNA is TGCGCCAGCAGCTTGGTCCGGGAGCAGTTCTTC.

The gene calls are TRBV13 and TRBJ2-2; 7 bases fit TRBD1. The germline CDR1 and CDR2 sequences are PRHDT and FYEKMQ (reference sequence). CDR3 length: 16 amino acids. V dropped 2 bases and J dropped 2; count of bases not matched to a gene: 5. Here the CDR3 reads CASSLSGTVNTGELFF. The CDR3 DNA follows: TGTGCCAGCAGCTTATCGGGGACAGTTAACACCGGGGAGCTGTTTTTT.

The rearrangement links TRBV5-1 to TRBJ2-1, with D tentatively TRBD1 (6 bases). Trimming cost V 4 bases and J 10 bases, with 21 bases left between them. The CDR3 loop spans 15 amino acids. The germline V gene has CDR1 SGHRS and CDR2 YFSETQ. The CDR3 coding sequence is TGCGCCAGCAGCACCCAGGGGAGATTAGTACACGAGCAGTTCTTC. Translating gives CASSTQGRLVHEQFF.

CDR3 DNA: TGTGCCAGCAGCGTAGCGGGGGGGACGATGGAGACCCAGTACTTC. It translates to CASSVAGGTMETQYF. V usage is TRBV9 and J usage is TRBJ2-5, with 8 bases fitting TRBD2. CDR1 is SGDLS and CDR2 is YYNGEE in the germline V gene. This CDR3 is 15 amino acids long. Trimming took 0 bases from V and 5 from J; bases not matched to a gene: 6.

The J gene is TRBJ1-1, the V gene TRBV27; 7 bases are a match to TRBD1. V lost 6 bases to trimming and J lost 1 base; unmatched junction nucleotides: 8. From germline, CDR1 is MNHEY and CDR2 SMNVEV (reference sequence). The CDR3 loop spans 15 amino acids. CDR3 loop: CASRPTGFGNTEAFF. The CDR3 DNA follows: TGTGCCAGCAGACCGACAGGGTTCGGGAACACTGAAGCTTTCTTT.

This clone was seen a few times. The genes are TRBV5-1 and TRBJ2-3; 12 bases fit TRBD2. CDR1 and CDR2 from the germline V gene are SGHRS and YFSETQ. The CDR3 is 21 residues long. With 4 bases clipped from V and 0 bases from J, the junction kept 18 bases outside the gene matches. The CDR3 region is CASSPNSGTSGRITSTDTQYF. CDR3 in DNA: TGCGCCAGCAGCCCCAACTCGGGGACTAGCGGGCGAATCACTAGCACAGATACGCAGTATTTT. Full variable domain (remainder filled in from reference TRBV5-1 and TRBJ2-3): KAGVTQTPRYLIKTRGQQVTLSCSPISGHRSVSWYQQTPGQGLQFLFEYFSETQRNKGNFPGRFSGRQFSNSRSEMNVSTLELGDSALYLCASSPNSGTSGRITSTDTQYFGPGTRLTVL.